These 17 T cell receptor beta chains share one sample of origin, sequenced in a study of T cells in women clearing cervical HPV infection. The assay was immunoSEQ multiplex PCR, and TCRdb's table has in-frame clones only and misses some. This table lists 15,000 to 20,000 clones. The specimen was blood buffy coat. Every receptor here comes from a woman aged 18-70 years with a cervical HPV16 infection that either progressed to CIN3+ or cleared (not recorded which).

With respect to this clone: The sequenced fragment ends 3 residues before the CDR3 boundary, so the rest is inferred from the germline J gene. V is TRBV28 and J is TRBJ2-3; 10 nucleotides match TRBD2. With 2 bases clipped from V and 2 bases from J, the junction kept 7 bases outside the gene matches. This CDR3 has 17 residues. Germline V gives CDR1 MDHEN, CDR2 SYDVKM. CDR3 bases read: TGTGCCAGCAGTTTAGAAGCCCTAGCGGGGGACACAGATACG. Protein sequence: CASSLEALAGDTDT. The full CDR3 protein is CASSLEALAGDTDTQYF.

As regards this clone: The read comes to an end 3 residues before the CDR3 does, leaving the germline J gene to fill in the end. This chain uses TRBV2 with TRBJ1-5; D possibly corresponds to TRBD1 (6 bases). Germline lookup yields CDR1 SNHLY and CDR2 FYNNEI. This CDR3 comprises 16 residues. Deletions cut 5 bases from V and 0 bases from J, with 14 bases between. The CDR3 DNA, read in part, is TGTGCCAGCAGTACGGCCGACAGGTATAGCAATCAGCCC. Amino acid sequence: CASSTADRYSNQP. The CDR3 as a whole reads CASSTADRYSNQPQHF.

Details on this clone: Coverage ceases 3 residues before the CDR3 finishes, and the germline J gene fills in the end. The chain recombines TRBV5-1 with TRBJ1-2; TRBD1 matches 8 bases. Trimming took 4 bases from V and 1 from J; bases not matched to a gene: 3. Per the germline V gene, CDR1 is SGHRS and CDR2 is YFSETQ. The CDR3 length is 14 residues. The part of the CDR3 DNA that was read is TGCGCCAGCAGCAGAGGACAGGGTAACTATGGC. This encodes CASSRGQGNYG. The entire CDR3 is CASSRGQGNYGYTF.

With regard to this clone: The CDR3 end falls 3 residues outside the read, so it is completed with the germline J gene. The rearrangement uses TRBV5-1 and TRBJ2-1; unclear D gene. V was cut by 0 bases and J by 0 bases, with 13 bases left in between. Germline values: CDR1 SGHRS, CDR2 YFSETQ. The CDR3 runs to 17 residues. The CDR3 bases that were read are TGCGCCAGCAGCTTGGATCAGGTCGCTTACTCCTACAATGAG. Translation gives CASSLDQVAYSYNE. The CDR3 reads in full as CASSLDQVAYSYNEQFF.

About this clone itself: The read falls 3 residues short of the CDR3 end, and the missing part is taken from the germline J gene. The rearrangement uses TRBV7-2 and TRBJ2-5; TRBD2 matches 9 bases. Per the germline V gene, CDR1 is SGHTA and CDR2 is FQGNSA. The CDR3 has 15 residues. V was clipped by 2 bases and J by 5 bases; unmatched bases: 6. The covered CDR3 bases are TGTGCCAGCAGCTTACGGCGGGGGGGCCTGGAGACC. It translates to CASSLRRGGLET. The CDR3 as a whole reads CASSLRRGGLETQYF.

As for this clone: Coverage ceases 3 residues before the CDR3 finishes, and the germline J gene fills in the end. The genes are TRBV24-1 and TRBJ2-3, with D perhaps TRBD1 (5 bases). Germline V gene data show CDR1 as KGHDR and CDR2 as SFDVKD. The CDR3 contains 16 residues. V lost 1 base to trimming and J lost 0 bases, with 10 bases between them. The CDR3 DNA, read in part, is TGTGCCACCAGTGATTTTCATTCAGGGAGCACAGATACG. Its protein is CATSDFHSGSTDT. The full CDR3 reads CATSDFHSGSTDTQYF.

This clone is deemed medium-sized (0.01 to 0.1%) by its frequency. The read finishes 3 residues shy of the CDR3 end, and the germline J gene is used to complete it. The chain links TRBV19 to TRBJ2-3; no clear D. Trimming removed 7 bases at V and 0 bases at J, with 14 bases between. Germline loops: CDR1 LNHDA, CDR2 SQIVND (reference sequence). This CDR3 spans 15 amino acids. CDR3 in amino acids: CASKRLPTSTDTQYF. Partial CDR3 DNA: TGTGCCAGTAAGAGACTGCCAACTAGCACAGATACG.

About this clone itself: The DNA ends 3 residues before the CDR3 does, and the rest of the CDR3 is filled in from the germline J gene. V usage is TRBV10-2 and J usage is TRBJ1-2; the D gene is possibly TRBD1 (6 bases). V was trimmed by 0 bases and J by 4 bases, leaving 15 bases between them. The CDR3 length is 16 residues. Per the germline V gene, CDR1 is WSHSY and CDR2 is SAAADI. The CDR3 loop is CASSESRGGDAYGYTF. The CDR3 bases that were read are TGCGCCAGCAGTGAGTCGAGGGGGGGGGACGCCTATGGC.

As to this clone: The read ends 3 residues early relative to the CDR3; the germline J gene fills the gap. The genes are TRBV19 and TRBJ1-2; D gene unclear. Trimming removed 3 bases at V and 4 bases at J, with 6 bases between. The CDR3 runs 12 residues. CDR1 and CDR2 (germline): LNHDA, SQIVND (reference sequence). This CDR3 reads CASSIAIYGYTF. Incomplete CDR3 DNA: TGTGCCAGTAGTATTGCTATCTATGGC.

Regarding this clone: The CDR3 extends 3 residues past the end of the read, so its final part is completed from the germline J gene. The chain links TRBV18 to TRBJ1-1; the D is unclear. Trimming shortened V by 1 base and J by 1 base, and 7 bases separated the two germline ends. CDR3 length equals 14 residues. The germline gives CDR1 KGHSH, CDR2 LQKENI. The CDR3 region is CASSPLVKNTEAFF. The sequenced part of the CDR3 DNA is TGTGCCAGCTCACCACTTGTAAAGAACACTGAA. The whole variable domain, remainder taken from reference TRBV18 and TRBJ1-1, is NAGVMQNPRHLVRRRGQEARLRCSPMKGHSHVYWYRQLPEEGLKFMVYLQKENIIDESGMPKERFSAEFPKEGPSILRIQQVVRGDSAAYFCASSPLVKNTEAFFGQGTRLTVV.

Note on this clone: Compared with germline, one end of the junction differs, possibly owing to a read error. The missing CDR3 end, 3 residues past where the read stops, is filled in from the germline J gene. The genes are TRBV10-2 and TRBJ1-5; 7 nucleotides agree with TRBD1. In germline, CDR1 is WSHSY, CDR2 SAAADI. The CDR3 runs 13 residues. The CDR3 sequence: CASRDRVEQPQHF. The CDR3 bases that were read are TGCGCCAGCCGTGACAGGGTAGAACAGCCC.

Concerning this clone itself: The read terminates 3 residues ahead of where the CDR3 ends, so the germline J gene completes it. The chain has TRBV4-1 and TRBJ2-7, with 9 bases aligning to TRBD2. The CDR3 has 17 residues. Per germline, CDR1 MGHRA and CDR2 YSYEKL. V dropped 2 bases and J dropped 0; count of bases not matched to a gene: 8. CDR3 region: CASSQLAGLLSSYEQYF. CDR3 DNA (partial): TGCGCCAGCAGCCAACTAGCGGGGTTACTAAGCTCCTACGAG.

As for this clone: The read ends 3 residues shy of where the CDR3 ends; the end is completed using the germline J gene. The J gene is TRBJ2-1, the V gene TRBV7-2; 10 positions match TRBD2. From germline, CDR1 is SGHTA and CDR2 FQGNSA. The CDR3 is 15 amino acids. With 6 bases clipped from V and 5 bases from J, the junction kept 7 bases outside the gene matches. The sequenced part of the CDR3 DNA is TGTGCCAGCAGGAAGCGGGGGGGGTTCGACAATGAG. Translation: CASRKRGGFDNE. In full, the CDR3 reads CASRKRGGFDNEQFF.

Of note for this clone: The observed sequence ends 3 residues before the CDR3 terminus, with the missing tail filled in from the germline J gene. The genes are TRBV19 and TRBJ2-3; no clear D gene. The germline V gene has CDR1 LNHDA and CDR2 SQIVND (reference sequence). Deletions cut 5 bases from V and 0 bases from J, with 6 bases between. The CDR3 totals 13 residues. CDR3 protein: CASSDFSTDTQYF. The DNA read from the CDR3 is TGTGCCAGTAGTGACTTTAGCACAGATACG.

A remark on this clone: The read comes to an end 3 residues before the CDR3 does, leaving the germline J gene to fill in the end. The chain recombines TRBV30 with TRBJ2-7; perhaps TRBD1 as D (5 bases). The V end was cut by 5 bases, the J end by 2 bases, with 10 bases between. The CDR3 sequence is 12 residues long. The germline CDR1 and CDR2 sequences are GTSNPN and SVGIG (reference sequence). CDR3 sequence reads: CAWGAHTYEQYF. The covered CDR3 bases are TGTGCCTGGGGGGCTCACACCTACGAG.

In the case of this clone: The read gets to within 3 residues of the CDR3 end, and the germline J gene fills in the rest. V is TRBV28 and J is TRBJ1-2, with 7 bases aligning to TRBD1. The germline V gene encodes CDR1 MDHEN and CDR2 SYDVKM. Trimming cost V 4 bases and J 4 bases; bases outside gene matches: 21. This CDR3 has 19 residues. The part of the CDR3 DNA that was read is TGTGCCAGCAGTTCCTCGGGCCCCGGGACAGCAAGGGGAGTCTATGGC. Translation: CASSSSGPGTARGVYG. The full CDR3 protein reads CASSSSGPGTARGVYGYTF.

Details on this clone: The read terminates 3 residues ahead of where the CDR3 ends, so the germline J gene completes it. This chain links TRBV6-2 or TRBV6-3 with TRBJ2-3; 11 bases line up with TRBD2. Germline V gene sequence: CDR1 MNHEY, CDR2 SVGEGT. V was clipped by 5 bases and J by 4 bases; unmatched bases: 8. CDR3 length: 16 residues. CDR3 protein: CASSPSLAGGPDTQYF. The part of the CDR3 DNA that was read is TGTGCCAGCAGTCCTTCCCTAGCGGGGGGCCCAGATACG.